Presented here are 27 T cell receptor beta chains from one specimen sequenced in a study of T-cell memory formation after mild COVID-19. Using its own MiXCR run on the 5' RACE reads, TCRdb lists one record per CDR3 protein. The sample contains just over 350,000 distinct CDR3 sequences, 13% to 15% of which appear only once. The specimen sequenced was PBMCs or a T cell subset sorted from them (not recorded which). The receptor set was obtained from a man aged 18 to 30 who had mild COVID-19 (a few samples of this study predate the infection). Cell type and time point are not known.

This clonotype came up many times. The chain couples TRBV20-1 to TRBJ2-5, with a possible D match to TRBD1 (6 bases). Per the germline V gene, CDR1 is DFQATT and CDR2 is SNEGSKA (reference sequence). V was trimmed by 2 bases and J by 1 base, leaving 11 bases between them. The CDR3 covers 14 residues. Here the CDR3 DNA reads TGCAGTGCTAGACCGGGACACCTCCAAGAGACCCAGTACTTC. Translating it yields CSARPGHLQETQYF.

V gene TRBV6-2 or TRBV6-3 combines with J gene TRBJ1-2; TRBD1 is a possible D gene (5 bases). Germline loops: CDR1 MNHEY, CDR2 SVGEGT. This CDR3 comprises 13 residues. The V end lost 2 bases, the J end lost 4 bases, and 8 bases lay between the germline ends. In DNA, the CDR3 is TGTGCCAGCAGTTACACAGGTGTCTATGGCTACACCTTC. Amino acid sequence: CASSYTGVYGYTF.

About this clonotype itself: A much larger clone sits a single nucleotide away, making a read error possible. The V call is TRBV7-2, the J call TRBJ2-2, with TRBD2 matching 9 bases. CDR1 is SGHTA, CDR2 FQGNSA, per germline. The CDR3 covers 15 residues. CDR3 residues: CASSPRGGPTVELFF. The CDR3 DNA reads TGTGCCAGCAGCCCGCGGGGGGGCCCCACCGTGGAGCTGTTTTTT. Full variable domain (remainder filled in from reference TRBV7-2 and TRBJ2-2): GAGVSQSPSNKVTEKGKDVELRCDPISGHTALYWYRQSLGQGLEFLIYFQGNSAPDKSGLPSDRFSAERTGGSVSTLTIQRTQQEDSAVYLCASSPRGGPTVELFFGEGSRLTVL.

There are many counts of this clonotype. The chain links TRBV29-1 to TRBJ2-1; 9 bases fit TRBD2. CDR1 is SQVTM, CDR2 ANQGSEA, per germline. CDR3 size: 11 residues. V shed 7 bases and J 8 bases; nucleotides not matched to a gene: 3. CDR3 sequence: CSALAGYEQFF. CDR3 in DNA: TGCAGCGCACTAGCGGGTTATGAGCAGTTCTTC.

This clonotype was seen a handful of times. The CDR3 loop is CSAEGTGGTGELFF. CDR3 coding DNA: TGCAGTGCGGAGGGGACAGGAGGGACCGGGGAGCTGTTTTTT. The chain carries TRBV20-1 and TRBJ2-2; TRBD1 matches 8 bases. Losses at the gene ends were 6 bases for V and 5 bases for J; bases not matched to a gene: 8. Germline assignment: CDR1 DFQATT and CDR2 SNEGSKA (reference sequence). CDR3 length equals 14 residues.

This clonotype was observed at least ten times. V gene TRBV6-5 combines with J gene TRBJ1-2, with TRBD1 as a possible D gene (6 bases). Germline V gene lookup returns CDR1 MNHEY and CDR2 SVGAGI. The CDR3 runs to 14 residues. V gave up 0 bases and J gave up 4 bases, with 9 bases separating them. The CDR3 region has the DNA TGTGCCAGCAGTTACTCGGACAGCCTCTATGGCTACACCTTC. Translation gives CASSYSDSLYGYTF.

Many counts were recorded for this clonotype. V is TRBV4-2 and J is TRBJ2-1, with TRBD2 as a possible D gene (6 bases). CDR1 and CDR2 (germline): LGHNA, YNFKEQ. V shed 0 bases and J shed 9 bases, with 15 bases lying between them. The CDR3 length is 15 residues. CDR3 coding DNA: TGTGCCAGCAGCCAAGATAGCATAGGAGGGACTGAGCAGTTCTTC. Translation: CASSQDSIGGTEQFF.

The chain combines TRBV4-2 with TRBJ2-2; no definite D call. Per the germline V gene, CDR1 is LGHNA and CDR2 is YNFKEQ. The length of the CDR3 is 12 residues. V was pared by 1 base and J by 9 bases, with 6 bases between. CDR3 in DNA: TGTGCCAGCAGCCAAGGCTCCTGGGAGCTGTTTTTT. This codes for CASSQGSWELFF.

A few counts support this clonotype. The chain is built from TRBV5-1 and TRBJ2-2, with 11 bases aligning to TRBD2. This CDR3 is 16 amino acids long. The V gene end was trimmed by 2 bases and the J gene end by 4 bases; junction bases not matched to a gene: 4. Germline V gives CDR1 SGHRS, CDR2 YFSETQ. CDR3 sequence: CASSLSGTSGTGELFF. The CDR3 DNA is TGCGCCAGCAGCTTATCCGGGACTAGCGGCACCGGGGAGCTGTTTTTT.

The chain links TRBV5-5 to TRBJ1-5; 7 bases align to TRBD1. Per the germline V gene, CDR1 is SGHKS and CDR2 is YYEKEE (reference sequence). After removal of 10 bases from V and 2 bases from J, the junction contained 21 bases not matched to a gene. The CDR3 consists of 18 residues. CDR3 in amino acids: CAAFKDRFFRGGNQPQHF. The CDR3 nucleotides are TGTGCCGCCTTTAAGGACAGGTTCTTCCGAGGGGGCAATCAGCCCCAGCATTTT.

The V call is TRBV10-3, the J call TRBJ1-1, with 7 bases lining up with TRBD1. CDR3 size: 14 residues. The germline V gene has CDR1 ENHRY and CDR2 SYGVKD. Unmatched junction bases numbered 8, after V lost 5 bases and J lost 5 bases. CDR3 sequence (DNA): TGTGCCATCAGTACAGGGGAATGGGGGACTGAAGCTTTCTTT. It yields the protein CAISTGEWGTEAFF.

This clonotype was observed at least ten times. The chain couples TRBV5-1 to TRBJ2-3; 7 bases fit TRBD1. The CDR3 sequence is 14 residues long. V shed 2 bases, J shed 2 bases, and the junction held 2 bases outside the gene matches. Germline CDR1 SGHRS, CDR2 YFSETQ. The CDR3 loop is CASSLGQDTDTQYF. CDR3 DNA: TGCGCCAGCAGCTTAGGACAGGACACAGATACGCAGTATTTT.

In this sample, this clonotype turned up a few times. The rearrangement joins TRBV30 to TRBJ2-7, with D perhaps being TRBD1 or TRBD2 (6 bases each). The CDR3 is 15 amino acids. The V gene's germline CDR1 is GTSNPN and CDR2 SVGIG (reference sequence). V shed 4 bases and J shed 6 bases, with 22 bases lying between them. CDR3 loop: CAWNRRGTSTGEQYF. The CDR3 nucleotides read TGTGCCTGGAACCGACGGGGGACATCGACTGGCGAGCAGTACTTC. Together with reference TRBV30 and TRBJ2-7, the CDR3 gives the full variable domain: SQTIHQWPATLVQPVGSPLSLECTVEGTSNPNLYWYRQAAGRGLQLLFYSVGIGQISSEVPQNLSASRPQDRQFILSSKKLLLSDSGFYLCAWNRRGTSTGEQYFGPGTRLTVT.

This clonotype has just a few counts. This sequence joins TRBV9 and TRBJ2-1; tentative D call: TRBD1 (5 bases). V lost 4 bases and J lost 12, with 29 bases in between. CDR3 length: 17 amino acids. The V gene's germline CDR1 is SGDLS and CDR2 YYNGEE. CDR3 amino acids: CASSTGPLTHYNFVQFF. Here the CDR3 DNA reads TGTGCCAGCAGCACAGGACCGCTCACCCACTACAATTTCGTGCAGTTCTTC.

The CDR3 DNA follows: TGTGCCAGCAGCTTAGTGGCGGGGGTAGATTACGAGCAGTACTTC. This sequence encodes CASSLVAGVDYEQYF. V is TRBV7-2 and J is TRBJ2-7; 7 bases agree with TRBD2. The CDR3 spans 15 residues. Germline CDR1 is SGHTA and CDR2 is FQGNSA. V lost 1 base, J lost 4 bases, and 7 bases stayed unmatched. Full variable domain (outside the CDR3, taken from reference TRBV7-2 and TRBJ2-7): GAGVSQSPSNKVTEKGKDVELRCDPISGHTALYWYRQSLGQGLEFLIYFQGNSAPDKSGLPSDRFSAERTGGSVSTLTIQRTQQEDSAVYLCASSLVAGVDYEQYFGPGTRLTVT.

This clonotype was seen only once. The junction departs from the called germline gene at one end, perhaps through a read error. The chain employs TRBV7-2 and TRBJ2-7; D tentatively fits TRBD1 or TRBD2 (5 bases each). This CDR3 contains 13 residues. CDR1 and CDR2 from the germline V gene are SGHTA and FQGNSA. CDR3 in DNA: TGTGCCACCAGCCCTCGGGACCCCTACGAGCAGTACTTC. Encoded protein: CATSPRDPYEQYF.

This clonotype was seen only a few times. The chain has TRBV10-1 and TRBJ2-5, with 8 bases that match TRBD1. V shed 7 bases and J 3 bases; nucleotides not matched to a gene: 4. CDR3 size: 13 residues. The germline V gene encodes CDR1 WNHNN and CDR2 SYGVQD (reference sequence). CDR3 sequence reads: CASKGQGEETQYF. The CDR3 nucleotides are TGCGCCAGCAAAGGACAGGGCGAAGAGACCCAGTACTTC.

J is TRBJ2-3 and V is TRBV7-2; D not resolved. Between the trimmed V and J ends, which lost 5 bases and 0 bases, there was a span of 18 bases. The CDR3 covers 17 residues. The germline V gene encodes CDR1 SGHTA and CDR2 FQGNSA. This chain's CDR3 is CASSLERTSSSTDTQYF. CDR3 coding DNA: TGTGCCAGCAGCCTCGAGAGGACCTCATCTAGCACAGATACGCAGTATTTT.

A few counts support this clonotype. This chain joins TRBV12-3 or TRBV12-4 and TRBJ1-1; no firm D call. This CDR3 comprises 13 residues. Trimming removed 3 bases at V and 4 bases at J, with 9 bases between. CDR3 sequence reads: CASSFEDITEAFF. CDR3 DNA sequence: TGTGCCAGCAGTTTTGAGGATATCACTGAAGCTTTCTTT.

This clonotype was detected a few times. The V and J genes are TRBV6-2 or TRBV6-3 and TRBJ1-2, with D unresolved. CDR3 length equals 12 residues. V lost 6 bases to trimming and J lost 8 bases, with 13 bases between them. Germline V lookup: CDR1 MNHEY, CDR2 SVGEGT. The DNA for the CDR3 is TGTGCCAGCAGGAACGAGTACTGGGGCTACACCTTC. This gives the protein CASRNEYWGYTF.

This clonotype was recorded a few times. V gene TRBV27 combines with J gene TRBJ1-2, with TRBD1 identical over 7 bases. This CDR3 is 13 amino acids long. The trim removed 4 bases at V and 7 bases at J, leaving 6 bases unmatched. Germline loops: CDR1 MNHEY, CDR2 SMNVEV (reference sequence). Here the CDR3 reads CASSYTGASGYTF. CDR3 DNA sequence: TGTGCCAGCAGTTACACAGGGGCGTCTGGCTACACCTTC.

This clonotype has a handful of counts. CDR3 nucleotides: TGTGCCAGCAGCGCCTGCCTGGGGACAGACTGCGAGCAGTACTTC. This gives the protein CASSACLGTDCEQYF. This rearrangement joins TRBV7-9 to TRBJ2-7; 7 nucleotides line up with TRBD1. Germline loops: CDR1 SEHNR, CDR2 FQNEAQ (reference sequence). V dropped 5 bases and J dropped 6; count of bases not matched to a gene: 13. The CDR3 contains 15 residues.

The J gene is TRBJ2-7, the V gene TRBV10-3; TRBD2 aligns across 7 bases. This CDR3 spans 16 amino acids. The germline gives CDR1 ENHRY, CDR2 SYGVKD. The V and J ends lost 11 bases and 3 bases, in that order; junction bases with no gene match: 19. The CDR3 coding sequence is TGTGCCGTATTCCCCGGAGCGGGGTCCCTGAGCTACGAGCAGTACGTC. This translates into CAVFPGAGSLSYEQYV.

This clonotype was observed a handful of times. The genes are TRBV21-1 and TRBJ2-7; the table names TRBD1, a call not compared with the DNA. TRBV21-1 represents a pseudogene. This CDR3 has 17 amino acids. CDR3 DNA: TGTGCCAGCAGCAAAGTAACGGACAGGGGAGTATCCTACGAGCAGTACGTC. Translating gives CASSKVTDRGVSYEQYV.

This clonotype was observed a handful of times. This chain links TRBV7-9 with TRBJ1-1, with 7 bases identical to TRBD1. Per the germline V gene, CDR1 is SEHNR and CDR2 is FQNEAQ (reference sequence). This CDR3 contains 13 residues. The V gene end was trimmed by 1 base and the J gene end by 11 bases; junction bases not matched to a gene: 7. This chain's CDR3 is CASSLVEGARAFF. CDR3 DNA sequence: TGTGCCAGCAGCTTAGTGGAGGGGGCGCGGGCTTTCTTT.

This clonotype showed up just a few times. The V gene is TRBV5-1, the J gene TRBJ2-7; possible D gene TRBD1, 6 bases. Germline V gene sequence: CDR1 SGHRS, CDR2 YFSETQ. The CDR3 is 13 amino acids. Trimming took 2 bases from V and 5 from J, leaving 11 bases between them. The CDR3 reads CASSFRGLNEQYV. CDR3 nucleotides: TGCGCCAGCAGCTTCAGGGGATTGAACGAGCAGTACGTC.

The chain links TRBV20-1 to TRBJ2-5; D remains ambiguous. Per germline, CDR1 DFQATT and CDR2 SNEGSKA (reference sequence). There are 12 residues in the CDR3. V was clipped by 6 bases and J by 2 bases, with 10 bases between them. CDR3 protein: CSAERPQETQYF. The CDR3 nucleotides read TGCAGTGCCGAACGCCCACAAGAGACCCAGTACTTC.